The present TCR beta chain was sequenced within a study of vaccination and CD4 T cells after COVID-19. Study-level information: Nasal swab PCR detected SARS-CoV-2 in convalescent patients, who comprised 9 or 10 mild cases and one severe case.

The sample's treatment: roughly ten-day PBMC culture with coronavirus spike peptide pools or control peptides (ViraFEST assay). PBMCs were cultured at two million per well with roughly 9 IU/ml IL-2 and approximately 9.8 ug/ml peptide pools. Medium was half-exchanged with fresh IL-2 medium on days 3 and 7. The assay that was used to sequence DNA from cultured CD4+ T cells was the Oncomine TCR Beta short-read assay. TCRdb independently ran MiXCR on the PCR reads; one entry per CDR3 protein. There are 15,000 to 20,000 distinct CDR3 sequences in the sample; roughly 50% occur only once, and 10% lies in the top ten. This CDR3 has 18 residues. The germline gives CDR1 MNHNS, CDR2 SASEGT. Unmatched junction bases numbered 14, after V lost 6 bases and J lost 3 bases. This clonotype was found a few times. Its antigen remains unidentified.

The source material was CD4+ T cells from blood, cultured in vitro, sampled before SARS-CoV-2 vaccination. The source is a human donor who had recovered from COVID-19. The V gene is TRBV6-1, the J gene TRBJ2-7; 13 nucleotides agree with TRBD2. The CDR3 sequence is CASRHGGLAGVGNYEQYF. DNA for the CDR3: TGTGCCAGCAGGCACGGTGGACTAGCGGGAGTCGGTAACTACGAGCAGTACTTC.